This T cell receptor beta chain was obtained from a study of siplizumab effects on memory and regulatory T cells. Findings of the study overall: Naive T cells, seemingly more diverse than memory cells, seemed major alloresponse contributors. Alloreactive sequences tracing back to unstimulated CD4+ memory cells were significantly reduced by siplizumab. Unstimulated subsets contained matches for only a minor fraction of alloreactive clones.

Roughly 100,000 TCR templates underwent assay in every sample. Using immunoSEQ multiplex PCR, the repertoire was profiled, and TCRdb retains in-frame clones only, with some absent. Of some 100,000 clones in the sample, roughly 94% were seen once. As for this clone: Its specificity is not known.

This receptor was taken from a human donor in good health. The specimen sequenced was Tregs sorted from blood.

The CDR3 region is CASSLSPSRGEQYF. CDR3 nucleotides: TGTGCCAGCAGCTTAAGTCCCTCCAGGGGGGAGCAGTACTTC. V and J are TRBV7-2 and TRBJ2-7; TRBD1 agrees at 7 bases. Looked up from germline, CDR1 is SGHTA and CDR2 is FQGNSA. The CDR3 is made up of 14 amino acids. V shed 2 bases and J 7 bases; nucleotides not matched to a gene: 8.